This T cell receptor (beta chain) was captured in a study of blood T cell repertoires in COVID-19. How the authors handled the data: The authors estimated nucleated cell counts from reference gene primer amplification. Clones were read by immunoSEQ multiplex PCR, and TCRdb kept only the in-frame ones, dropping some. Clone size and the V and J calls come from that table; the DNA yielded D and trimming. Found here are roughly 30,000 clones, roughly nine tenths of them singletons; the top ten hold 25% to 35%. The CDR3 contains 14 residues. Germline V gives CDR1 MGHDK, CDR2 SYGVNS. After removal of 3 bases from V and 8 bases from J, the junction contained 4 bases not matched to a gene.

This sequence joins TRBV25-1 and TRBJ1-4; 9 nucleotides line up with TRBD1. Sequenced: peripheral blood. The receptor was derived from an elderly man with acute or convalescent COVID-19. The CDR3 region is CASSDDRGSEKLFF. CDR3 DNA sequence: TGTGCCAGCAGTGACGACAGGGGGTCGGAAAAACTGTTTTTT.